The sequence of this T cell receptor (beta chain) was determined in a study of cytomegalovirus exposure and HLA in healthy donors. General study results and limits: Analysis was carried out at a later point, and it linked a missense DCLRE1C variant to TCR beta V- and J-gene trimming. As confirmed in vitro, a few CMV-associated chains were specific for CMV antigens.

For this clone: What it binds is unknown.

Use of 60 Vbeta and 13 Jbeta primers characterized the PCR. Produced via immunoSEQ multiplex PCR; TCRdb's table is partial and in-frame only. This sample has some 200,000 clones; about 79% occur once, and the top ten carry around 2.3%. This TCR derives from a woman aged 45-65 years in good health and CMV-seronegative. The specimen sequenced was PBMCs.

The CDR3 sequence: CASSQGPGQGFHEQFF. The CDR3 nucleotides are TGTGCCAGCTCACAAGGACCGGGACAGGGGTTCCATGAGCAGTTCTTC. The chain recombines TRBV18 with TRBJ2-1; TRBD1 agrees at 10 bases. The CDR3 loop spans 16 amino acids. CDR1 and CDR2 from the germline V gene are KGHSH and LQKENI. The J segment lost 8 bases and the V segment lost 4 bases, leaving 11 bases of the junction unmatched.